This T cell receptor (beta chain) appears in the sequencing data of a study of blood T cell repertoires in COVID-19. Study-level background: Sample material is recorded as cDNA or gDNA derived from T cells, B-cell-depleted T cells, or PBMCs.

This study enrolled people aged roughly 18 to 89 from approximately 25 US geographic areas. Participant reports of clinical history set cohort assignment. The recovered donors of Cohort 3 showed two negative PCRs, clearance, or symptom resolution. Clones were sequenced by immunoSEQ multiplex PCR, and TCRdb holds only the in-frame ones, with some missing. Here the sample spans 300,000 to 450,000 clones, 75% to 90% being singletons. The CDR3 loop spans 13 amino acids. Germline CDR1 SGHRS, CDR2 YFSETQ. With 0 bases removed from V and 10 bases from J, the gap between germline ends came to 8 bases. The chain has TRBV5-1 and TRBJ1-6, with TRBD1 as a possible D gene (5 bases). This sequence originates from a man aged 18 to 29 who had recovered from COVID-19. Sequenced: PBMCs or T cells enriched from blood (not recorded which). CDR3 bases: TGCGCCAGCAGCTTGGACCCAGGGTCACCCCTCCACTTT. As protein: CASSLDPGSPLHF. Variable domain in full (rest from reference TRBV5-1 and TRBJ1-6): KAGVTQTPRYLIKTRGQQVTLSCSPISGHRSVSWYQQTPGQGLQFLFEYFSETQRNKGNFPGRFSGRQFSNSRSEMNVSTLELGDSALYLCASSLDPGSPLHFGNGTRLTVT.